The sequence of this T cell receptor (beta chain) was determined in a study of CD8+CD57+ T cells in acquired aplastic anemia. For this clonotype: Its matching antigen is unknown.

Both TCR beta VDJ combination and CDR3 sequence profiling were carried out. Genomic DNA was the template for this profiling. TCRdb used MiXCR to reprocess the reads, holding one entry per CDR3 protein. Among some 120,000 distinct CDR3 sequences, under 60% were seen once, and the ten largest hold under 35%. Sequenced patients had shown CD8+CD57+ cell expansion by flow cytometry. There were no patients without severe acquired aplastic anemia. No therapy had been given to the patients at the time of blood sampling. Study-level points and caveats: Overlap between patients and controls comprised about 28 CD8+ CDR3 sequences.

This CDR3 is built from 15 residues. The V end was cut by 0 bases, the J end by 4 bases, with 12 bases between. CDR1 is SGHTA, CDR2 FQGTGA, per germline. The chain couples TRBV7-3 to TRBJ1-2; no clear D. The clonotype was recovered from a human donor with aplastic anemia. Sequenced input: sorted CD4+, CD8+, or CD8+CD57+ T cells (not recorded which) from PBMCs. As DNA, the CDR3 is TGTGCCAGCAGCTTAACGGGTTTTAGAGGCTATGGCTACACCTTC. This gives the protein CASSLTGFRGYGYTF.